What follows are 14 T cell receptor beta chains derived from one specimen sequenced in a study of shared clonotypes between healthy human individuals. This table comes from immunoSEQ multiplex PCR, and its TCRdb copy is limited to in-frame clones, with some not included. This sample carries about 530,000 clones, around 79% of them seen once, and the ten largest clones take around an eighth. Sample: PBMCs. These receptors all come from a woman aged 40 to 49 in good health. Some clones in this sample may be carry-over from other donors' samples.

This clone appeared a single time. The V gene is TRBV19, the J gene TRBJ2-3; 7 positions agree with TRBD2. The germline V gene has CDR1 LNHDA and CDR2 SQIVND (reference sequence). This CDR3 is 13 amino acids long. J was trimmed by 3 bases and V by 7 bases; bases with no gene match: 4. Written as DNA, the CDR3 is TGTGCCAGTAATGGCGGGAGTACAGATACGCAGTATTTT. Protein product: CASNGGSTDTQYF.

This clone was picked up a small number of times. In DNA, the CDR3 is TGTGCCAGCAGTTTAGTCCAGGGGACGGCTTCTATCTATGGCTACACCTTC. Its protein product is CASSLVQGTASIYGYTF. The chain combines TRBV28 with TRBJ1-2; tentative D call: TRBD1 (6 bases). The CDR3 has 17 amino acids. Trimming cost V 2 bases and J 4 bases, with 20 bases left between them. Germline V lookup: CDR1 MDHEN, CDR2 SYDVKM.

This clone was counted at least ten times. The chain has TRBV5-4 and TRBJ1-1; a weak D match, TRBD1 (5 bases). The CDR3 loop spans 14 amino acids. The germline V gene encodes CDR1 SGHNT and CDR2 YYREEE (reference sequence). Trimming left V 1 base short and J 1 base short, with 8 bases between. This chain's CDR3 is CASSLTTANTEAFF. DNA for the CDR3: TGTGCCAGCAGCTTGACGACAGCGAACACTGAAGCTTTCTTT.

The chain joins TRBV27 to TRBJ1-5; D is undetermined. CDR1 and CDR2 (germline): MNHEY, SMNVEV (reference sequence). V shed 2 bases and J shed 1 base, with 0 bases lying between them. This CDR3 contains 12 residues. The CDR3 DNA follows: TGTGCCAGCAGTTTAAGCAATCAGCCCCAGCATTTT. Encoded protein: CASSLSNQPQHF.

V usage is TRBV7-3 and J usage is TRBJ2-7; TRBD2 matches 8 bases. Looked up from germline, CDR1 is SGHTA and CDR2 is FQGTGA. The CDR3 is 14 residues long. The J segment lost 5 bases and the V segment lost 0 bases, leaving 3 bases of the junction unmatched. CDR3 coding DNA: TGTGCCAGCAGCTTAACGAGCGGGAGCGACGAGCAGTACTTC. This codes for CASSLTSGSDEQYF.

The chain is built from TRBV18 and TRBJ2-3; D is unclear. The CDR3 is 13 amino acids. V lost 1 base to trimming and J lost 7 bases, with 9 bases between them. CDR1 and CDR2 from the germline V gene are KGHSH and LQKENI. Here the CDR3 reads CASSPLPVHTQYF. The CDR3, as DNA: TGTGCCAGCTCACCACTCCCGGTACATACGCAGTATTTT.

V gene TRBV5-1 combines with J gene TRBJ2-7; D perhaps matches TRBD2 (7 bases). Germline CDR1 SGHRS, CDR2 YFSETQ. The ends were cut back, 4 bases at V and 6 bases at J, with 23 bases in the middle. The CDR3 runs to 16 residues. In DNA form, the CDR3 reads TGCGCCAGCAGCGCCCTCCCGGGGGGCCCCGAGGTCGAGCAGTACTTC. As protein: CASSALPGGPEVEQYF.

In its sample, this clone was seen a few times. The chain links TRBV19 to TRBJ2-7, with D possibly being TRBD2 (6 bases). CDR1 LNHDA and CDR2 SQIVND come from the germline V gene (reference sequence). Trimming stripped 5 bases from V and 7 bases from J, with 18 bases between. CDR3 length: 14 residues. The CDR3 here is CASSDGGDILEQYF. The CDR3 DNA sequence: TGTGCCAGTAGTGACGGAGGGGATATCTTGGAGCAGTACTTC. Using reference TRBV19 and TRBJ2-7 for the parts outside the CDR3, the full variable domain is DGGITQSPKYLFRKEGQNVTLSCEQNLNHDAMYWYRQDPGQGLRLIYYSQIVNDFQKGDIAEGYSVSREKKESFPLTVTSAQKNPTAFYLCASSDGGDILEQYFGPGTRLTVT.

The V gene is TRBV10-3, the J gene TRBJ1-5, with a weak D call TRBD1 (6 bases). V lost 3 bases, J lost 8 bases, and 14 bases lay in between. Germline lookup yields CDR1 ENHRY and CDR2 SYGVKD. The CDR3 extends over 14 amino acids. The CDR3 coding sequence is TGTGCCATCAGTGATAGTCAGGGGTCGGAGCCCCAGCATTTT. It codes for CAISDSQGSEPQHF.

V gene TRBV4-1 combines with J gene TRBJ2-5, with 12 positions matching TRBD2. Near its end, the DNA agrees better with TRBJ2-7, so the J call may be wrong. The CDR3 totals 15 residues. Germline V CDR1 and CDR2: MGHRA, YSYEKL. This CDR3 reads CASSHLTSGSNEQYF. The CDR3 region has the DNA TGCGCCAGCAGCCACCTGACTAGCGGGAGTAACGAGCAGTACTTC.

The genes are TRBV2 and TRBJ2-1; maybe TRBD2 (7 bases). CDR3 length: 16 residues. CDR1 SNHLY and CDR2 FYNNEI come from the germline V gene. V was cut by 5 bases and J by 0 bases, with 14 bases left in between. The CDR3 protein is CASSKEGGTSYNEQFF. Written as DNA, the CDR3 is TGTGCCAGCAGTAAAGAGGGGGGGACCTCCTACAATGAGCAGTTCTTC.

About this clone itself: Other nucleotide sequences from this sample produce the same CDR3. CDR3 amino acids: CASSPRTGTNTGELFF. In DNA form, the CDR3 reads TGTGCCAGCTCACCACGTACAGGGACGAACACCGGGGAGCTGTTTTTT. This chain joins TRBV18 and TRBJ2-2; D perhaps matches TRBD1 (6 bases). Trimming left V 1 base short and J 0 bases short, with 9 bases between. Germline CDR1 KGHSH, CDR2 LQKENI. The CDR3 consists of 16 residues. Together with reference TRBV18 and TRBJ2-2, the CDR3 gives the full variable domain: NAGVMQNPRHLVRRRGQEARLRCSPMKGHSHVYWYRQLPEEGLKFMVYLQKENIIDESGMPKERFSAEFPKEGPSILRIQQVVRGDSAAYFCASSPRTGTNTGELFFGEGSRLTVL.

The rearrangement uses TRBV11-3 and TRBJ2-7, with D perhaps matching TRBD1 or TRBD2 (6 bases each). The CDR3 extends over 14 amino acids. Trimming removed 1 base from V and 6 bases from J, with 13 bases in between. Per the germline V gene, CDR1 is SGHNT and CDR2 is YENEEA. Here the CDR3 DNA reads TGTGCCAGCAGCTTAGGGGAGGAGGGGGGCGAGCAGTACTTC. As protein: CASSLGEEGGEQYF.

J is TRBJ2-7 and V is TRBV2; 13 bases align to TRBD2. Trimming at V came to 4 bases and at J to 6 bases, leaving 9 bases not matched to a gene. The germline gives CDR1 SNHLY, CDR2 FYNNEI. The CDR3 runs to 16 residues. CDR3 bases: TGTGCCAGCAGTGCGATTCCGGGACTAGCGGGATCCGAGCAGTACTTC. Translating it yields CASSAIPGLAGSEQYF. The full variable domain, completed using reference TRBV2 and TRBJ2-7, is EPEVTQTPSHQVTQMGQEVILRCVPISNHLYFYWYRQILGQKVEFLVSFYNNEISEKSEIFDDQFSVERPDGSNFTLKIRSTKLEDSAMYFCASSAIPGLAGSEQYFGPGTRLTVT.